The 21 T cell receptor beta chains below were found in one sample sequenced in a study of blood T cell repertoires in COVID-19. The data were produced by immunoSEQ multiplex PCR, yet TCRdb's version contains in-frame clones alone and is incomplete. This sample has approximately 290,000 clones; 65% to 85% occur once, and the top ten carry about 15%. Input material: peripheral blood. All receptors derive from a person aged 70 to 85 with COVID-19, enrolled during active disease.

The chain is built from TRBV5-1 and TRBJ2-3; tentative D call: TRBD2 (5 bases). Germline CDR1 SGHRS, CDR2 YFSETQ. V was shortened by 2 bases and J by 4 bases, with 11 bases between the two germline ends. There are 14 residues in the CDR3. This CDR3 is CASSLGLAPDTQYF. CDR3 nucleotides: TGCGCCAGCAGCTTAGGGCTAGCTCCAGATACGCAGTATTTT. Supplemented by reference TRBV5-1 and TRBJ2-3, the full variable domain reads KAGVTQTPRYLIKTRGQQVTLSCSPISGHRSVSWYQQTPGQGLQFLFEYFSETQRNKGNFPGRFSGRQFSNSRSEMNVSTLELGDSALYLCASSLGLAPDTQYFGPGTRLTVL.

CDR3 in amino acids: CATSRDGGGNYGYTF. As DNA, the CDR3 is TGTGCCACCAGCAGAGATGGGGGGGGTAACTATGGCTACACCTTC. The chain employs TRBV15 and TRBJ1-2; D possibly corresponds to TRBD1 (5 bases). The V end was cut by 0 bases, the J end by 1 base, with 9 bases between. This CDR3 has 15 residues. CDR1 and CDR2 (germline): LNHNV, YYDKDF (reference sequence).

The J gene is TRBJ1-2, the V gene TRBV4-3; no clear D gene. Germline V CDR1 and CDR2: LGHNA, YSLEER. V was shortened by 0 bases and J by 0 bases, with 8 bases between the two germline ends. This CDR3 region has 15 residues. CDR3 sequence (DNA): TGCGCCAGCAGCCAAGAGGTCGGAGCTAACTATGGCTACACCTTC. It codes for CASSQEVGANYGYTF.

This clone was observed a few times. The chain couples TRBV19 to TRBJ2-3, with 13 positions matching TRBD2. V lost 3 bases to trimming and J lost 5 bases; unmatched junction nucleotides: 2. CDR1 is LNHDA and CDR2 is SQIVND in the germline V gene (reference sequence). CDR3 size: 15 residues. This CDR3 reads CASSMGLAGLDTQYF. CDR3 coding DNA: TGTGCCAGTAGTATGGGACTAGCGGGGTTAGATACGCAGTATTTT. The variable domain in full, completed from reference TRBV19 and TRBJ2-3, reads DGGITQSPKYLFRKEGQNVTLSCEQNLNHDAMYWYRQDPGQGLRLIYYSQIVNDFQKGDIAEGYSVSREKKESFPLTVTSAQKNPTAFYLCASSMGLAGLDTQYFGPGTRLTVL.

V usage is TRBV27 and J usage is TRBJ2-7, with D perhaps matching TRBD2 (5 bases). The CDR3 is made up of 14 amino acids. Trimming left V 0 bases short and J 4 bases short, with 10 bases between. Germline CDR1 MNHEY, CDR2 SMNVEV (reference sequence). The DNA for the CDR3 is TGTGCCAGCAGTTTATCCCCCCCGGGGTACGAGCAGTACTTC. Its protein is CASSLSPPGYEQYF.

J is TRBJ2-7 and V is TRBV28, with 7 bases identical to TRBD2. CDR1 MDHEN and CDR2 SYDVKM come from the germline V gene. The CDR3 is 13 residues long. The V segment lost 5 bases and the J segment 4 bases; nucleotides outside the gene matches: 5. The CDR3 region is CASSSGTPYEQYF. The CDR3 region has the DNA TGTGCCAGCAGTAGCGGGACTCCATACGAGCAGTACTTC.

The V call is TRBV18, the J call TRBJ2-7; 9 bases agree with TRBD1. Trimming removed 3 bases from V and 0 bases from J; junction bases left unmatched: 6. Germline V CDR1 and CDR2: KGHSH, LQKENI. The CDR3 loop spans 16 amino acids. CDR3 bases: TGTGCCAGCTCACCTCATCCGGGACAGGGCTCCTACGAGCAGTACTTC. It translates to CASSPHPGQGSYEQYF.

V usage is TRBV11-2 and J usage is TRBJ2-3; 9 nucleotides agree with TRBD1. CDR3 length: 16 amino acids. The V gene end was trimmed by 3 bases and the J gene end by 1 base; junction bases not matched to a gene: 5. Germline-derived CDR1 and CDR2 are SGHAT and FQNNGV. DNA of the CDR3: TGTGCCAGCAGCTTTCAGGGGACAGGGCGCACAGATACGCAGTATTTT. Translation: CASSFQGTGRTDTQYF.

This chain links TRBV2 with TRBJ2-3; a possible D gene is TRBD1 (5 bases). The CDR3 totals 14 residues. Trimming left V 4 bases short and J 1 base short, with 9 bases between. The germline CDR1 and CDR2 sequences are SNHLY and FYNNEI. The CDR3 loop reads CASSVQGGTDTQYF. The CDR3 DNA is TGTGCCAGCAGTGTGCAGGGCGGCACAGATACGCAGTATTTT.

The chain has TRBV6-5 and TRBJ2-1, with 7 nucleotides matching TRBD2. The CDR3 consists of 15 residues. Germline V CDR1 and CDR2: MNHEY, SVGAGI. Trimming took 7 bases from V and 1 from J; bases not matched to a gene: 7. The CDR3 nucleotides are TGTGCCAGCAAGAGGCGGGAGAATTCCTACAATGAGCAGTTCTTC. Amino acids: CASKRRENSYNEQFF.

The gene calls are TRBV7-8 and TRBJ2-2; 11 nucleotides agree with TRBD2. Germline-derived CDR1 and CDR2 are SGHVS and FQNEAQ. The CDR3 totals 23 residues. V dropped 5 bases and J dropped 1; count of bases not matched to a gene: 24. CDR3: CASSGGGAGTSGRSGLNTGELFF. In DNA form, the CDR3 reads TGTGCCAGCAGCGGAGGGGGAGCTGGGACTAGCGGTAGAAGTGGCCTGAACACCGGGGAGCTGTTTTTT.

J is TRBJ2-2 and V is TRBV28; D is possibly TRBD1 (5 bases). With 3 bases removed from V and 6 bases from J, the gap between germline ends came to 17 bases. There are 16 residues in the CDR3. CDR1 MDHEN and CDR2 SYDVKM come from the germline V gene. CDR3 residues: CASSFRGLLGSGELFF. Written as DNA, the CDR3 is TGTGCCAGCAGTTTTAGGGGCCTTCTTGGGTCCGGGGAGCTGTTTTTT.

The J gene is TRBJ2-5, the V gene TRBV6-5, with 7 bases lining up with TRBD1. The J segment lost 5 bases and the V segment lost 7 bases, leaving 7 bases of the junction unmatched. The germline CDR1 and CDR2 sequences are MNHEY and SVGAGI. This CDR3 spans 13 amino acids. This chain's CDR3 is CASMRGRLETQYF. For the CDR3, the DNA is TGTGCCAGCATGAGGGGGCGGTTGGAGACCCAGTACTTC.

CDR3 DNA: TGTGCCAGCAGATCCATAGGGGGTTCCGGTGAGCAGTTCTTC. This translates into CASRSIGGSGEQFF. The gene calls are TRBV28 and TRBJ2-1, with D possibly being TRBD1 (6 bases). The V end was cut by 6 bases, the J end by 9 bases, with 18 bases between. The germline V gene has CDR1 MDHEN and CDR2 SYDVKM. The CDR3 totals 14 residues.

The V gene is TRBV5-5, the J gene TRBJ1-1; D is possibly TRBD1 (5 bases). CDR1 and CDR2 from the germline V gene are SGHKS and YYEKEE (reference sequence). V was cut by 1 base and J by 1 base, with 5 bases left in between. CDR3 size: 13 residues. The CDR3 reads CASSLTGNTEAFF. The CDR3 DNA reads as TGTGCCAGCAGCTTGACAGGGAACACTGAAGCTTTCTTT.

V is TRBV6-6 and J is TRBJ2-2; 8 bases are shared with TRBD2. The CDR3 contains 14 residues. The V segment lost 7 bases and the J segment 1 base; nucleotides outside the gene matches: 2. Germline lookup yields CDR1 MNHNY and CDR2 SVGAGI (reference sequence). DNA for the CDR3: TGTGCCAGCAAGAGCGGGGGGAACACCGGGGAGCTGTTTTTT. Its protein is CASKSGGNTGELFF.

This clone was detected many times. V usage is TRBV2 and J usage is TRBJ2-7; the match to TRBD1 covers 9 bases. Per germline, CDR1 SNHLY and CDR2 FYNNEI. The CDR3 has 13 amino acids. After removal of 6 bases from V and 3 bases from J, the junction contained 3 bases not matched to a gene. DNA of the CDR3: TGTGCCAGCAGCCGGGACAGGGTCTACGAGCAGTACTTC. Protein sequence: CASSRDRVYEQYF.

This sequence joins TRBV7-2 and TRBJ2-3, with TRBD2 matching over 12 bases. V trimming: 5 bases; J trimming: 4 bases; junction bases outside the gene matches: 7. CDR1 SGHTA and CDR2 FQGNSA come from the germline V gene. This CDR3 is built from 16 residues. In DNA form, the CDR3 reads TGTGCCAGCAGCAACAGACTAGCGGGGGTCCCAGATACGCAGTATTTT. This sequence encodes CASSNRLAGVPDTQYF. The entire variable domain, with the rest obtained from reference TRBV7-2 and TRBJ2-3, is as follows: GAGVSQSPSNKVTEKGKDVELRCDPISGHTALYWYRQSLGQGLEFLIYFQGNSAPDKSGLPSDRFSAERTGGSVSTLTIQRTQQEDSAVYLCASSNRLAGVPDTQYFGPGTRLTVL.

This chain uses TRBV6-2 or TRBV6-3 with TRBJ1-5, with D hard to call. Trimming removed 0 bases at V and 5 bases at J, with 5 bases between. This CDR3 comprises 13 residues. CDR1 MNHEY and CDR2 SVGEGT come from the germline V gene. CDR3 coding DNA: TGTGCCAGCAGTTACTCTAATCATCAGCCCCAGCATTTT. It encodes CASSYSNHQPQHF.

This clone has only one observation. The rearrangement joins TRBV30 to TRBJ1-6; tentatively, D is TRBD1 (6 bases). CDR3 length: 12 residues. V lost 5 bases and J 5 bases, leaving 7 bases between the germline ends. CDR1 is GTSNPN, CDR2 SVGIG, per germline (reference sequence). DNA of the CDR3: TGTGCCTGGCAGGGGAATAATTCACCCCTCCACTTT. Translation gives CAWQGNNSPLHF.

Written as DNA, the CDR3 is TGTGCCAGCAGAGACCCGGGACTAGGAGCCGAGCAGTACTTC. Protein sequence: CASRDPGLGAEQYF. The genes are TRBV6-6 and TRBJ2-7, with 8 positions matching TRBD2. J gave up 6 bases and V 6 bases, and 10 bases lay outside the gene matches. CDR3 length: 14 residues. Germline assignment: CDR1 MNHNY and CDR2 SVGAGI (reference sequence).